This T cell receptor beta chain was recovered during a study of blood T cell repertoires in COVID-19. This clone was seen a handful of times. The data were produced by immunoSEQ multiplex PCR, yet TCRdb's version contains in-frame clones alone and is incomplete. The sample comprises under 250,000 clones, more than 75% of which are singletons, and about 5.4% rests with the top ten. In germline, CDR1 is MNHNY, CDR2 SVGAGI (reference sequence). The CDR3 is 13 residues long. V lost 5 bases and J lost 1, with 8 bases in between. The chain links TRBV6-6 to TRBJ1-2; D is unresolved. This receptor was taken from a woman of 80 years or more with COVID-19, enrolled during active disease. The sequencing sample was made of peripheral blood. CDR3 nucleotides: TGTGCCAGCAGTACACAGAGTAACTATGGCTACACCTTC. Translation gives CASSTQSNYGYTF.